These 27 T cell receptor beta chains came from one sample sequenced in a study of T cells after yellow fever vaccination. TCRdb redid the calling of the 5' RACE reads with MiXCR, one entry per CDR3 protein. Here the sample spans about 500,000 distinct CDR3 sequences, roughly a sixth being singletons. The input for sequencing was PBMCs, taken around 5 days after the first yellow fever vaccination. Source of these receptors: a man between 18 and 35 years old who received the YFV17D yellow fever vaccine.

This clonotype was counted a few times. The CDR3 sequence is CASRASPSSTDTQYF. Here the CDR3 DNA reads TGCGCCAGCAGGGCTAGCCCTTCTAGCACAGATACGCAGTATTTT. The rearrangement links TRBV5-1 to TRBJ2-3; a possible D gene is TRBD2 (5 bases). CDR3 length equals 15 residues. CDR1 is SGHRS and CDR2 is YFSETQ in the germline V gene. V lost 5 bases and J lost 0, with 13 bases in between.

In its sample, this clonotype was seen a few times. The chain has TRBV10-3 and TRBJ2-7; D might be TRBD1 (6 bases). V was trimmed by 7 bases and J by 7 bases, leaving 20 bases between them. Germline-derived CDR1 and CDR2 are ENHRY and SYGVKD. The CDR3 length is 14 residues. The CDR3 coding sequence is TGTGCCATCACCGGAATAGACGGAACAGGGGAGCAGTACTTC. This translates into CAITGIDGTGEQYF.

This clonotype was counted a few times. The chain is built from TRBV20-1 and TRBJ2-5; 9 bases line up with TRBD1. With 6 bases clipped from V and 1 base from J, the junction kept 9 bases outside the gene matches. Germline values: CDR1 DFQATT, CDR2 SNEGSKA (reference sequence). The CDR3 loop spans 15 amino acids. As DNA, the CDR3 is TGCAGTGCCCGGTTTTGGGACAGGGCCCAAGAGACCCAGTACTTC. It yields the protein CSARFWDRAQETQYF.

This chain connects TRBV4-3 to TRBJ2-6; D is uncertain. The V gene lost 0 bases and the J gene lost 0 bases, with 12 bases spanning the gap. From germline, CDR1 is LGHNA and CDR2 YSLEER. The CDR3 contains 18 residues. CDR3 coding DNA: TGCGCCAGCAGCCAAGAATACGACTTTTTCTCTGGGGCCAACGTCCTGACTTTC. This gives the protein CASSQEYDFFSGANVLTF.

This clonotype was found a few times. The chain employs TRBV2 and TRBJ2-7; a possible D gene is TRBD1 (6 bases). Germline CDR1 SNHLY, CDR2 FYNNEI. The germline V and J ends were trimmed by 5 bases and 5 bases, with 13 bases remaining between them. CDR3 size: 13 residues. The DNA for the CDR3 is TGTGCCAGCAGTCGACAGGAGTCTCACGAGCAGTACTTC. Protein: CASSRQESHEQYF.

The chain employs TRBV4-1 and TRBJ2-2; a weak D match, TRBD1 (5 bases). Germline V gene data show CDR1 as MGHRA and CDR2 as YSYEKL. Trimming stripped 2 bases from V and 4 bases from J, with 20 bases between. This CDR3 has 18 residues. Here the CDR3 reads CASSQTPTSGPSTGELFF. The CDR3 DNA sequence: TGCGCCAGCAGCCAAACGCCCACATCAGGGCCCTCCACCGGGGAGCTGTTTTTT.

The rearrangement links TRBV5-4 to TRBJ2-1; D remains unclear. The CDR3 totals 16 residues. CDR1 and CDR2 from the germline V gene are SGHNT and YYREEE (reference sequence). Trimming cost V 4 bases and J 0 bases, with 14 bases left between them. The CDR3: CASSAGPSDSYNEQFF. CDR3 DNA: TGTGCCAGCAGCGCCGGGCCCTCTGACTCCTACAATGAGCAGTTCTTC.

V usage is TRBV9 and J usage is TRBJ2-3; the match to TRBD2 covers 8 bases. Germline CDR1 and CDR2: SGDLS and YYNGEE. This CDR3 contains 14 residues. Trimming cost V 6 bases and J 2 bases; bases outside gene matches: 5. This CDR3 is CASTGGVNTDTQYF. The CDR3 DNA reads TGTGCCAGCACCGGGGGGGTAAACACAGATACGCAGTATTTT. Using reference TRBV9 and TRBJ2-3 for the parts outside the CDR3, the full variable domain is DSGVTQTPKHLITATGQRVTLRCSPRSGDLSVYWYQQSLDQGLQFLIQYYNGEERAKGNILERFSAQQFPDLHSELNLSSLELGDSALYFCASTGGVNTDTQYFGPGTRLTVL.

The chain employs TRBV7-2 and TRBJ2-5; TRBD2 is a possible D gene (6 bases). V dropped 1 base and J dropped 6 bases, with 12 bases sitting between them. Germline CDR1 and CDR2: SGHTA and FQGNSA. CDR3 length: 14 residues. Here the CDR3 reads CASSLDAGGKTQYF. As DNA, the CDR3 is TGTGCCAGCAGCTTAGACGCCGGGGGAAAGACCCAGTACTTC.

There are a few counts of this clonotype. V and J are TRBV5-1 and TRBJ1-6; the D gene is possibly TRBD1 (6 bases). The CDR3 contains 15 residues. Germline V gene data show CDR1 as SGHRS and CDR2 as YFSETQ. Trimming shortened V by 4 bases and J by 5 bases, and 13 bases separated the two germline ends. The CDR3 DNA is TGCGCCAGCAGCACTCCAGGGGACAATAATTCACCCCTCCACTTT. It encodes CASSTPGDNNSPLHF.

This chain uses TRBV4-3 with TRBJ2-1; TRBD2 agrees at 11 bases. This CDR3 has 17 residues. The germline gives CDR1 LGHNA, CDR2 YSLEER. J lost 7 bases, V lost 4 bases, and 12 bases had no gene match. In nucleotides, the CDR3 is TGCGCCAGCAGCCTAGGACTAGCGGGCCCATTTCGGAATGAGCAGTTCTTC. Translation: CASSLGLAGPFRNEQFF.

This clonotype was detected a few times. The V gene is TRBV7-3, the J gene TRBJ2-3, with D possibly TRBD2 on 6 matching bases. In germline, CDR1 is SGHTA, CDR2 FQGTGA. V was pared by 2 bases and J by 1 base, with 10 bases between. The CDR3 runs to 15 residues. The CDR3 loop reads CASSLRAGRTDTQYF. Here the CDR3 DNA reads TGTGCCAGCAGCTTACGGGCGGGACGCACAGATACGCAGTATTTT.

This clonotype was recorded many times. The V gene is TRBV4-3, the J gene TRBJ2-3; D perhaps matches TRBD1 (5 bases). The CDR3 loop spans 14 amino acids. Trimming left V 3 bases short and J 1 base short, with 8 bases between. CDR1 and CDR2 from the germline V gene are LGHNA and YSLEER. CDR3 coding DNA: TGCGCCAGCAGCCAGCAGGGTGGCACAGATACGCAGTATTTT. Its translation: CASSQQGGTDTQYF.

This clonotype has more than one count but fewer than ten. The CDR3 nucleotides read TGTGCCTGGACCAATGTGGAGAGCGGGGATACGCAGTATTTT. Translation: CAWTNVESGDTQYF. J is TRBJ2-3 and V is TRBV30; possibly TRBD2 for D (6 bases). The length of the CDR3 is 14 residues. Germline V gives CDR1 GTSNPN, CDR2 SVGIG (reference sequence). The V gene lost 4 bases and the J gene lost 6 bases, with 17 bases spanning the gap. Drawing the rest from reference TRBV30 and TRBJ2-3, the complete variable domain is SQTIHQWPATLVQPVGSPLSLECTVEGTSNPNLYWYRQAAGRGLQLLFYSVGIGQISSEVPQNLSASRPQDRQFILSSKKLLLSDSGFYLCAWTNVESGDTQYFGPGTRLTVL.

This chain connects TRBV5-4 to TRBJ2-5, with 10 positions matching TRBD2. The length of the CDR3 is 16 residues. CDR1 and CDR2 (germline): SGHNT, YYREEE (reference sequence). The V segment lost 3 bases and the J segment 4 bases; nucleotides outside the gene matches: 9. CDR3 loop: CASSSISGGARETQYF. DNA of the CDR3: TGTGCCAGCAGCTCGATCAGCGGGGGGGCCCGAGAGACCCAGTACTTC.

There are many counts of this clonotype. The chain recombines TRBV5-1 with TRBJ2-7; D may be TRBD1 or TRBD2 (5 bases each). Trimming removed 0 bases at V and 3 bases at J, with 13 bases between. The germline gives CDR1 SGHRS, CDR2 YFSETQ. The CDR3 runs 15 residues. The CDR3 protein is CASSLGDANFYEQYF. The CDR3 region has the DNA TGCGCCAGCAGCTTGGGGGACGCCAACTTCTACGAGCAGTACTTC.

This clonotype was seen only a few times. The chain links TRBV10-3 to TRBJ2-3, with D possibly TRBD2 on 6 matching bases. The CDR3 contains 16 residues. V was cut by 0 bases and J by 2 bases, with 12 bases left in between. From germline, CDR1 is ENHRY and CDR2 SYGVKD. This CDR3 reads CAISESGTRATDTQYF. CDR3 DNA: TGTGCCATCAGTGAGTCCGGGACTCGCGCCACAGATACGCAGTATTTT.

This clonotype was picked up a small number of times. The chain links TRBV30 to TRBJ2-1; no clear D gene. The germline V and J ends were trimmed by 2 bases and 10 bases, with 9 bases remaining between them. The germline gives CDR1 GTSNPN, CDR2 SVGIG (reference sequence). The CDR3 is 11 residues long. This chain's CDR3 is CAWSPGPEQFF. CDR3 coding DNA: TGTGCCTGGAGTCCGGGCCCAGAGCAGTTCTTC.

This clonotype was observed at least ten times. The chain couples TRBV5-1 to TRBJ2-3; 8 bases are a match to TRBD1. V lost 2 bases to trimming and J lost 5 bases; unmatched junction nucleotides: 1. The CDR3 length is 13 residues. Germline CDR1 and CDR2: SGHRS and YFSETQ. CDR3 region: CASSFGQGDTQYF. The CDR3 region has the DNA TGCGCCAGCAGCTTCGGACAGGGAGATACGCAGTATTTT.

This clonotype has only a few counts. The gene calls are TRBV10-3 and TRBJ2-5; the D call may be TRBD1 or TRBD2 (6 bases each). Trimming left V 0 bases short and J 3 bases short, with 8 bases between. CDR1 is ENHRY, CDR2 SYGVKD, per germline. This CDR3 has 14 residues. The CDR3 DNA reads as TGTGCCATCAGTGAGTCGGAGGGGGAAGAGACCCAGTACTTC. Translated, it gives CAISESEGEETQYF.

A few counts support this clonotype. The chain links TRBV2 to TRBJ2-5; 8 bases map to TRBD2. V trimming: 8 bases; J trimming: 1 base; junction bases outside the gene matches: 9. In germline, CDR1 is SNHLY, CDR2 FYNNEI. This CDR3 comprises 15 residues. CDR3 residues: CASFRGGSLQETQYF. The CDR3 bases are TGTGCCAGCTTTCGGGGGGGGAGCCTCCAAGAGACCCAGTACTTC. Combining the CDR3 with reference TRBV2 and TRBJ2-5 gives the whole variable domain EPEVTQTPSHQVTQMGQEVILRCVPISNHLYFYWYRQILGQKVEFLVSFYNNEISEKSEIFDDQFSVERPDGSNFTLKIRSTKLEDSAMYFCASFRGGSLQETQYFGPGTRLLVL.

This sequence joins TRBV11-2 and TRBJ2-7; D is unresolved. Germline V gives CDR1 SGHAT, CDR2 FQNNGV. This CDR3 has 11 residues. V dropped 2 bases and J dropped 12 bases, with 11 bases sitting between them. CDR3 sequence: CASSLQAVLYF. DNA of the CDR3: TGTGCCAGCAGCTTACAGGCGGTATTGTACTTC.

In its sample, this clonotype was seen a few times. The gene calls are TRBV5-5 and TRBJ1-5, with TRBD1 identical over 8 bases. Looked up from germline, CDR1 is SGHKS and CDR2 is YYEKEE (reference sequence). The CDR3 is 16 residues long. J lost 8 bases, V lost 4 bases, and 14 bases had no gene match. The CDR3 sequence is CASSPQAAGGGEPQHF. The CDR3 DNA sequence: TGTGCCAGCAGCCCCCAGGCGGCAGGGGGCGGAGAGCCCCAGCATTTT. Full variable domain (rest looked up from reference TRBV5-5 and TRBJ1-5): DAGVTQSPTHLIKTRGQQVTLRCSPISGHKSVSWYQQVLGQGPQFIFQYYEKEERGRGNFPDRFSARQFPNYSSELNVNALLLGDSALYLCASSPQAAGGGEPQHFGDGTRLSIL.

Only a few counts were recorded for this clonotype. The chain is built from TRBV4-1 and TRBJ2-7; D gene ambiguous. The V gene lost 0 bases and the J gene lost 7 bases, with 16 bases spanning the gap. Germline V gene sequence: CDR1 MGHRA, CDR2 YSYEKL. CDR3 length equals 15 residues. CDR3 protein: CASSQDHTGYGEQYV. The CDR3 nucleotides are TGCGCCAGCAGCCAAGATCATACTGGCTATGGAGAGCAGTACGTC.

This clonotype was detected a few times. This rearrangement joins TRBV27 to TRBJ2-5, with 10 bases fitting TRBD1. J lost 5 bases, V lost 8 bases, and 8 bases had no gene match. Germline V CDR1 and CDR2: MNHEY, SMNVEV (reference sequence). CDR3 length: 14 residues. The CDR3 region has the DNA TGTGCCAGCTCGGGCCGGGACAGGGGTGAGACCCAGTACTTC. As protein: CASSGRDRGETQYF.

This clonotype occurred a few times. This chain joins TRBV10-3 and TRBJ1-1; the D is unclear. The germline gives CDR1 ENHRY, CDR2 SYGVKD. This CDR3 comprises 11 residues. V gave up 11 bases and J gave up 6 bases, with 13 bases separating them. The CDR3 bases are TGTGCCGTCGGGGTTAGTGCTGAAGCTTTCTTT. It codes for CAVGVSAEAFF.

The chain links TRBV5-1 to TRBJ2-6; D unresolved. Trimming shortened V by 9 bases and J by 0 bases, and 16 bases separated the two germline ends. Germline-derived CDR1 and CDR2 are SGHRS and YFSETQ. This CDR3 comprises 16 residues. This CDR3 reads CATSPGSSSGANVLTF. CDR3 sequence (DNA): TGCGCCACCTCCCCGGGCAGCAGCTCTGGGGCCAACGTCCTGACTTTC.